Each of the 8 T cell receptor beta chains below was sequenced from the same sample in a study of T cell changes during pregnancy in multiple sclerosis. Measured with immunoSEQ multiplex PCR; TCRdb has only the in-frame clones, and not every one. The data hold about 32,000 clones, with roughly nine tenths observed a single time. Specimen: CD8+ T cells from peripheral blood mononuclear cells, collected in the second trimester of pregnancy. These receptors came from a female donor with multiple sclerosis, enrolled in a pregnancy study.

The genes are TRBV15 and TRBJ2-5; TRBD1 matches 9 bases. The germline V gene has CDR1 LNHNV and CDR2 YYDKDF (reference sequence). V was pared by 7 bases and J by 0 bases, with 9 bases of the junction left unmatched. This CDR3 spans 16 amino acids. The CDR3 sequence is CATMGQGLRYQETQYF. The DNA of the CDR3 is TGTGCCACCATGGGACAGGGATTACGGTACCAAGAGACCCAGTACTTC.

The V and J genes are TRBV29-1 and TRBJ2-7; a weak D match, TRBD2 (7 bases). Germline assignment: CDR1 SQVTM and CDR2 ANQGSEA. V shed 6 bases and J shed 1 base, with 16 bases lying between them. CDR3 size: 14 residues. CDR3 region: CSVMGGPASYEQYF. Here the CDR3 DNA reads TGCAGCGTGATGGGGGGGCCGGCTTCCTACGAGCAGTACTTC.

The gene calls are TRBV30 and TRBJ2-1; 9 bases match TRBD2. The CDR3 loop spans 15 amino acids. V lost 3 bases, J lost 0 bases, and 3 bases stayed unmatched. CDR1 and CDR2 (germline): GTSNPN, SVGIG (reference sequence). This CDR3 is CAWRAGGLSYNEQFF. The DNA of the CDR3 is TGTGCCTGGAGGGCGGGGGGGCTCTCCTACAATGAGCAGTTCTTC. Full variable domain (outside the CDR3, taken from reference TRBV30 and TRBJ2-1): SQTIHQWPATLVQPVGSPLSLECTVEGTSNPNLYWYRQAAGRGLQLLFYSVGIGQISSEVPQNLSASRPQDRQFILSSKKLLLSDSGFYLCAWRAGGLSYNEQFFGPGTRLTVL.

As DNA, the CDR3 is TGTGCCAGCAGGGTAAGGACTGGCAATATTGAGCAGTTCTTC. Protein sequence: CASRVRTGNIEQFF. V usage is TRBV7-8 and J usage is TRBJ2-1; TRBD2 might be the D (5 bases). V was cut by 6 bases and J by 9 bases, with 18 bases left in between. The CDR3 has 14 residues. CDR1 is SGHVS, CDR2 FQNEAQ, per germline.

The chain joins TRBV6-1 to TRBJ2-1, with 7 bases fitting TRBD2. V shed 6 bases and J 7 bases; nucleotides not matched to a gene: 9. Germline assignment: CDR1 MNHNS and CDR2 SASEGT. The CDR3 runs to 14 residues. This CDR3 reads CASRAGPGGNEQFF. As DNA, the CDR3 is TGTGCCAGCAGAGCGGGACCCGGAGGGAATGAGCAGTTCTTC.

The rearrangement joins TRBV7-9 to TRBJ2-5; possibly TRBD2 for D (6 bases). This CDR3 region has 13 residues. V was shortened by 4 bases and J by 4 bases, with 10 bases between the two germline ends. Germline lookup yields CDR1 SEHNR and CDR2 FQNEAQ (reference sequence). In nucleotides, the CDR3 is TGTGCCAGCAGCTCGCCCGGGGGAGAGACCCAGTACTTC. Protein: CASSSPGGETQYF.

The chain carries TRBV27 and TRBJ2-7, with 10 bases fitting TRBD2. Germline CDR1 and CDR2: MNHEY and SMNVEV (reference sequence). The CDR3 is 15 residues long. V was clipped by 4 bases and J by 2 bases; unmatched bases: 5. The CDR3 loop reads CASSSSSGSTYEQYF. The CDR3 DNA sequence: TGTGCCAGCAGTTCCTCTAGCGGGAGTACCTACGAGCAGTACTTC.

The chain is built from TRBV30 and TRBJ1-6; no firm D call. Germline values: CDR1 GTSNPN, CDR2 SVGIG (reference sequence). CDR3 length: 17 amino acids. V was trimmed by 3 bases and J by 3 bases, leaving 18 bases between them. The CDR3 nucleotides are TGTGCCTGGAGCGGATCGACCACAGCAAACTATAATTCACCCCTCCACTTT. It is translated as CAWSGSTTANYNSPLHF.